This TCR beta chain emerged from a study of T cell changes during pregnancy in multiple sclerosis. Using immunoSEQ multiplex PCR, the repertoire was profiled, and TCRdb retains in-frame clones only, with some absent. The sample consists of fewer than 35,000 clones, about 92% of them appearing once. V was clipped by 6 bases and J by 6 bases; unmatched bases: 10. Germline loops: CDR1 SGHTA, CDR2 FQGNSA. This CDR3 comprises 16 residues. This TCR was sampled from a female donor in good health, enrolled as a control in a pregnancy study. This material consisted of CD4+ T cells from peripheral blood mononuclear cells, taken in the second trimester of pregnancy. V gene TRBV7-2 combines with J gene TRBJ2-4, with 11 bases aligning to TRBD1. The CDR3 nucleotides are TGTGCCAGCAGTAAACGGACAGGGGGCGCGGGAAACATTCAGTACTTC. Translating it yields CASSKRTGGAGNIQYF.